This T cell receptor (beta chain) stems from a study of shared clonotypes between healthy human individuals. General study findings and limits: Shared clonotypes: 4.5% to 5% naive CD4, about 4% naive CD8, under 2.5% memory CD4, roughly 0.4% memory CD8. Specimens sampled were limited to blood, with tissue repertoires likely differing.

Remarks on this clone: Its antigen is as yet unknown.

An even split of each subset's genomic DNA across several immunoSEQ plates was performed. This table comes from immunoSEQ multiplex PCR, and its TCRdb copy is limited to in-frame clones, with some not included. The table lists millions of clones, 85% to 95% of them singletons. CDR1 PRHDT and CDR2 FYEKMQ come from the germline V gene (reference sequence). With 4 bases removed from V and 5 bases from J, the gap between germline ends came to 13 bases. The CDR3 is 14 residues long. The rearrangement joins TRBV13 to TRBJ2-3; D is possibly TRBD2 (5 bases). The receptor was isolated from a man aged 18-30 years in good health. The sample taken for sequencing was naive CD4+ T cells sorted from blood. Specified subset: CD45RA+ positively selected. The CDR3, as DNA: TGTGCCAGCAGCTCTGGACTGTTAGGAGATACGCAGTATTTT. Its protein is CASSSGLLGDTQYF.